This T cell receptor beta chain was sequenced in a study of response to subunit inactivated influenza vaccine. The CDR3 extends over 13 amino acids. The V and J ends lost 6 bases and 6 bases respectively, with 13 bases between them. Germline V gives CDR1 MNHNY, CDR2 SVGAGI (reference sequence). This clonotype was seen at least ten times. One entry per CDR3 protein, called by TCRdb with MiXCR from the RT-PCR reads. The table has about 570,000 distinct CDR3 sequences, approximately 10% seen once. These data were also filed under a second study, of T cells expressing NK-cell markers. That source reports: TCR beta cDNA was generated via 5'RACE template switching incorporating UMIs. Six or seven donors had dominant NKG2C+ clonotypes that comprised about 1.0-7.0% of their CD8+ T cells.

The rearrangement uses TRBV6-6 and TRBJ2-3; no reliable D call. The receptor's source is a middle-aged man who received an inactivated influenza vaccine. Source: PBMCs from blood, taken on the day of vaccination. CDR3 DNA: TGTGCCAGCAGCCCGACTGTGGCGGATACGCAGTATTTT. Protein: CASSPTVADTQYF.